Listed here is a single TCR beta chain. Profiled with immunoSEQ multiplex PCR; TCRdb holds only in-frame clones, not every one. The sample holds nearly 80,000 clones; around 90% are singletons and the top ten take 0.3% to 0.5%. The entry originates in a study of technical replicates of blood from four donors. Trimming cost V 8 bases and J 2 bases; bases outside gene matches: 7. This CDR3 has 13 residues. Germline V gene lookup returns CDR1 SQVTM and CDR2 ANQGSEA. The sample consisted of T cells isolated from PBMCs. This chain joins TRBV29-1 and TRBJ2-3, with 7 nucleotides matching TRBD2. The sequence was collected from a human donor in good health. As DNA, the CDR3 is TGCAGCCCCTGGGGGGGAGACACAGATACGCAGTATTTT. This encodes CSPWGGDTDTQYF.